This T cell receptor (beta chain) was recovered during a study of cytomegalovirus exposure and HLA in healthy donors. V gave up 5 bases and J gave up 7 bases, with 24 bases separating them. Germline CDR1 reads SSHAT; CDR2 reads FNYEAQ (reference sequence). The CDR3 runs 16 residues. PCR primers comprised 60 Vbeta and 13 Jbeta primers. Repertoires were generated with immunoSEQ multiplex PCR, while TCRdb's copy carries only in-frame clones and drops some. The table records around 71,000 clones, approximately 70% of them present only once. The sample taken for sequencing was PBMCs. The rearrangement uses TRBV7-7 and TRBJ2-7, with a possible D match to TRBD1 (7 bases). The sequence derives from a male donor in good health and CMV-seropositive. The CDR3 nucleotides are TGTGCCAGCAGCGCCACACCCCCCCGACAGGGAGGTGAGCAGTACTTC. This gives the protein CASSATPPRQGGEQYF.